This T cell receptor (beta chain) was captured in a study of T cells in Graves' hyperthyroidism and ophthalmopathy. Using RNA transcripts as the source, TCR beta CDR3 regions were amplified. The HTBI set primed first-round TCR CDR3 RT-PCR. TCRdb re-called the multiplex PCR reads through MiXCR, storing one row per CDR3 protein. This table has 370,000 or so distinct CDR3 sequences, roughly 14% appearing once. This clonotype appeared many times. The CDR3 extends over 13 amino acids. Trimming shortened V by 3 bases and J by 9 bases, and 14 bases separated the two germline ends. This TCR was recovered from a man aged 30 to 45 with Graves' hyperthyroidism that later progressed to Graves' ophthalmopathy. The chain is built from TRBV12-3 or TRBV12-4 and TRBJ2-5, with D possibly being TRBD1 (5 bases). The specimen was blood. This CDR3 reads CASSFGPARAQYF. CDR3 nucleotides: TGTGCCAGCAGTTTTGGACCAGCCAGGGCCCAGTACTTC.